This entry describes one T cell receptor (beta chain). No antigen is known for it. No base qualities exist here, and no much larger clone lies one base off it. Library prep was done by 5' RACE. TCRdb lists the instrument as Illumina HiSeq 2000. A universal primer binding site was introduced by template switching, and a unique molecular identifier was present in the final cDNA, enabling accurate counting of TCR cDNA molecules. First-strand cDNA for TCR alpha and beta chains was synthesized from specific primers in the conserved constant-segment region. To control for contamination, every cDNA library was double barcoded, receiving both a SMART-Mk sample barcode and Illumina barcodes. TruSeq adapter sequences, together with Illumina sample barcodes, were added in two successive PCR steps. TCR alpha and beta cDNA libraries were sequenced on the Illumina HiSeq platform with custom primers. Per the source publication's procedure: MiGEC processed the raw reads to extract unique molecular identifiers, while MiXCR was used to determine the CDR3 positions. For each individual, recombination models were inferred using an EM algorithm with the repgenHMM and IGoR tools. The analysis of shared clonotypes was done with the tcR package in R, with sharing normalized by the product of cloneset sizes. Out-of-frame nonproductive sequences were analyzed to study raw recombination free of thymic and clonal selection effects. TCRdb took the public reads, trimmed them with fastp at Q25, ran MiXCR for clone calling and kept in-frame beta chains. Merged by CDR3 protein, the rows form single entries marked with the most common genes and DNA. These V and J calls are TCRdb output, not the study's own analysis. The sample table holds more than 350,000 distinct CDR3 sequences, of which 7% to 9.5% were seen once. Roughly 8.7% of the sample is taken by the ten largest.

This sample stems from a study of identical twins (dated by TCRdb to the mid-2010s). In the study overall: To test whether fetal clonotypes persist, this study deep-sequenced TCR alpha and beta repertoires from monozygotic twins, from unrelated adults of various ages, and from cord blood. To rule out contamination, replicate twin experiments were performed at different times with different library preparation protocols. Results the study describes overall, beyond this receptor: The excess sharing between twins in beta out-of-frame sequences was weaker because fewer shared sequences reduced the signal-to-noise ratio. Zero-insertion analyses could be partly confounded by invariant T cells such as MAIT and iNKT, although diverse VJ usage argued against such confounding for most clonotypes. Because the same donors could not be followed over many years, the conclusions relied on cross-sectional statistical analysis. Compared with coincidental sharing between unrelated individuals, out-of-frame TCR alpha sequences shared between twins had an excess of sequences with low generation probability. Recombination models systematically underestimated out-of-frame TCR alpha sharing in monozygotic twins but agreed with sharing between unrelated individuals. Abundant cord blood beta clonotypes had fewer insertions, young adult naive repertoires showed a similar but weaker trend, and memory repertoires showed no such trend.

Only healthy Caucasian donors were included. Three unrelated non-twin adults were also sequenced: a male aged 18 to 30, a male aged 50 to 60 and a female aged 50 to 60. Miltenyi CD45RO+ enrichment and human naive T-cell isolation kits were used to isolate memory (CD45RO+) and naive T cells from PBMC. The sequenced sample consisted of naive T cells sorted from blood. The sample's cell subset or site label, decoded: cells isolated with a human naive T-cell isolation kit. The source is a woman between 50 and 59 years old in good health.

This receptor has the CDR3 CASSQDLQGIHGNTIYF. Read as DNA, the sequence is TGTGCCAGCAGCCAAGATTTACAGGGGATACATGGAAACACCATATATTTT. This chain is built from TRBV14 and TRBJ1-3, with 7 junctional bases fitting TRBD1. From the cysteine up to the phenylalanine, the CDR3 has a length of 17 residues. Only CDR3 DNA remains: 51 bases, in frame from the first base. CDR1 and CDR2 are drawn from the germline V gene: SGHDN, FVKESK. Trimming takes 0 bases off V and 3 bases off J; junction bases not matched to a gene: 8.